Below, one TCR beta chain is given with its context. Its specific antigen is unknown. Per-base quality was not reported, and no clone a single base away is much larger than it. Library preparation employed the immunoSEQ multiplex PCR assay. TCRdb holds this immuneACCESS table with in-frame rearrangements only. Some clones are missing; in checked studies, unresolved V genes explain under half, and the rest has no known cause. This sample has tens of thousands of clones in its table, and roughly 90% of those were observed once. Approximately 4.4% of the sample comes from the top ten. The CDR3 goes from the cysteine to the phenylalanine over 14 residues. The retained sequence is limited to the CDR3, 42 bases, with the frame set at the first base. Relative to germline, V is missing 2 bases and J is missing 6 bases, with 5 bases of the junction outside any gene match. Taken from the germline V gene, the CDR1 and CDR2 loops are MDHEN and SYDVKM.

These data originate in a study of technical replicates of blood from several donors (dated by TCRdb to 2015 to 2018). The chain uses TRBV28 and TRBJ2-7, with TRBD1 identical over 9 junction bases. The origin of this receptor is a human donor in good health. Some clones in this sample may be carry-over from other donors' samples. Sequenced material: PBMCs. The CDR3 reads CASSLGGQGGEQYF. In nucleotides, the sequence is TGTGCCAGCAGTTTAGGGGGACAGGGAGGCGAGCAGTACTTC.